Below are 10 T cell receptor beta chains sequenced from a single sample in a study of graft-versus-host responses after intestinal transplantation. TCRdb's table, derived via immunoSEQ multiplex PCR, lists solely in-frame clones and lacks some. The table shows about 88,000 clones, with roughly nine tenths occurring only once. No antigens are known for them. Material: unstimulated CD4+ T cells sorted from spleen or lymph node cells, obtained before intestinal transplant. These receptors were obtained from a human donor who received an intestinal transplant.

This clone was found once. The V and J genes are TRBV4-1 and TRBJ1-5, with D possibly matching TRBD1 (5 bases). The CDR3 length is 16 residues. From germline, CDR1 is MGHRA and CDR2 YSYEKL. V was pared by 2 bases and J by 3 bases, with 14 bases between. Here the CDR3 reads CASSQNFDSLNQPQHF. CDR3 coding DNA: TGCGCCAGCAGCCAAAACTTCGACAGCCTCAATCAGCCCCAGCATTTT.

The chain links TRBV5-1 to TRBJ2-7, with D possibly TRBD1 on 5 matching bases. The ends were cut back, 7 bases at V and 4 bases at J, with 9 bases in the middle. CDR3 length: 11 amino acids. Germline CDR1 and CDR2: SGHRS and YFSETQ. The CDR3: CASARAYEQYF. DNA of the CDR3: TGCGCCAGCGCCAGGGCGTACGAGCAGTACTTC.

The gene calls are TRBV18 and TRBJ1-1; D gene unclear. The CDR3 consists of 14 residues. The germline V and J ends were trimmed by 2 bases and 2 bases, with 9 bases remaining between them. The germline gives CDR1 KGHSH, CDR2 LQKENI. This CDR3 reads CASSPFSVNTEAFF. In DNA form, the CDR3 reads TGTGCCAGCTCACCATTTTCGGTAAACACTGAAGCTTTCTTT.

The V and J genes are TRBV6-5 and TRBJ1-1, with 7 nucleotides matching TRBD1. V shed 6 bases, J shed 3 bases, and the junction held 10 bases outside the gene matches. CDR3 length equals 15 residues. CDR1 MNHEY and CDR2 SVGAGI come from the germline V gene. In DNA form, the CDR3 reads TGTGCCAGCAGAACGACAGGGTTTGTGGACACTGAAGCTTTCTTT. Residues: CASRTTGFVDTEAFF.

The V call is TRBV14, the J call TRBJ1-2; 8 bases match TRBD1. The V gene's germline CDR1 is SGHDN and CDR2 FVKESK. The CDR3 has 13 amino acids. V shed 0 bases, J shed 7 bases, and the junction held 1 base outside the gene matches. The CDR3 reads CASSQDRGLGYTF. CDR3 bases: TGTGCCAGCAGCCAAGACAGGGGGCTTGGCTACACCTTC.

The V and J genes are TRBV6-6 and TRBJ1-1; D gene ambiguous. Germline values: CDR1 MNHNY, CDR2 SVGAGI (reference sequence). This CDR3 contains 14 residues. The ends were cut back, 2 bases at V and 1 base at J, with 8 bases in the middle. The CDR3 DNA sequence: TGTGCCAGCAGTTACCTTACACAGAACACTGAAGCTTTCTTT. It is translated as CASSYLTQNTEAFF.

The gene calls are TRBV9 and TRBJ2-5, with TRBD2 matching over 9 bases. V gave up 4 bases and J gave up 1 base; unmatched junction bases: 8. CDR3 length: 16 residues. Germline CDR1 is SGDLS and CDR2 is YYNGEE. The CDR3 here is CASSLGASGVQETQYF. CDR3 bases: TGTGCCAGCAGCCTCGGCGCTAGCGGGGTCCAAGAGACCCAGTACTTC. Variable domain in full (rest from reference TRBV9 and TRBJ2-5): DSGVTQTPKHLITATGQRVTLRCSPRSGDLSVYWYQQSLDQGLQFLIQYYNGEERAKGNILERFSAQQFPDLHSELNLSSLELGDSALYFCASSLGASGVQETQYFGPGTRLLVL.

The J gene is TRBJ2-5, the V gene TRBV20-1, with 8 bases matching TRBD2. The CDR3 consists of 11 residues. V was clipped by 6 bases and J by 11 bases; unmatched bases: 8. CDR1 and CDR2 (germline): DFQATT, SNEGSKA (reference sequence). The CDR3 loop is CSAGGGREQYF. CDR3 DNA: TGCAGTGCCGGCGGGGGGCGGGAGCAGTACTTC.

This chain joins TRBV5-4 and TRBJ2-7; D may be TRBD2 (7 bases). The CDR3 length is 13 residues. Germline V gene lookup returns CDR1 SGHNT and CDR2 YYREEE (reference sequence). The ends were cut back, 4 bases at V and 6 bases at J, with 14 bases in the middle. CDR3 DNA: TGTGCCAGCAGCCTCATAGGGGGGGGCGAGCAGTACTTC. This gives the protein CASSLIGGGEQYF.

V gene TRBV6-1 combines with J gene TRBJ2-7; D is uncertain. The germline V gene encodes CDR1 MNHNS and CDR2 SASEGT. Deletions cut 1 base from V and 4 bases from J, with 14 bases between. The CDR3 runs to 15 residues. The CDR3 nucleotides read TGTGCCAGCAGTGAAGGGCCAGCGAACCGTTACGAGCAGTACTTC. Translated: CASSEGPANRYEQYF.